Listed below are T cell receptor beta chains from one sample, sequenced in a study of cytomegalovirus exposure and HLA in healthy donors. Clones were read by immunoSEQ multiplex PCR, and TCRdb kept only the in-frame ones, dropping some. There are 100,000 to 150,000 clones in the sample; more than 8% occur only once, and about 5.5% lies in the top ten. Sequencing input: PBMCs. The receptors shown here come from a man aged 35 to 55 in good health and CMV-seronegative. Both conserved end residues are part of each CDR3. Fields, in order: V gene, J gene, CDR3 protein.

v_gene: TRBV5-4
j_gene: TRBJ2-5
CDR3aa: CASSRGLGAETQYF

v_gene: TRBV27
j_gene: TRBJ2-7
CDR3aa: CASSPLGRGFEQYF

v_gene: TRBV6-1
j_gene: TRBJ1-3
CDR3aa: CASSVPFSGNTIYF

v_gene: TRBV9
j_gene: TRBJ2-2
CDR3aa: CASSVEAGGPYTGELFF

v_gene: TRBV19
j_gene: TRBJ1-2
CDR3aa: CASSPRTGFGYTF

v_gene: TRBV6-6
j_gene: TRBJ1-4
CDR3aa: CASSYSRDRGEKLFF

v_gene: TRBV15
j_gene: TRBJ2-7
CDR3aa: CATSRARGNYEQYF

v_gene: TRBV5-1
j_gene: TRBJ2-1
CDR3aa: CASSLGRGTNNEQFF

v_gene: TRBV5-8
j_gene: TRBJ1-4
CDR3aa: CASSLGQVNEKLFF

v_gene: TRBV12-5
j_gene: TRBJ2-3
CDR3aa: CASGFSTADTQYF

v_gene: TRBV2
j_gene: TRBJ1-5
CDR3aa: CASSQGKLQPQHF

v_gene: TRBV7-9
j_gene: TRBJ2-7
CDR3aa: CASSHRDFSSYEQYF

v_gene: TRBV6-4
j_gene: TRBJ1-2
CDR3aa: CASSGDSSEPWGYTF

v_gene: TRBV18
j_gene: TRBJ1-4
CDR3aa: CASSPAGGREGEKLFF

v_gene: TRBV7-6
j_gene: TRBJ1-3
CDR3aa: CASSTREGSGNTIYF

v_gene: TRBV27
j_gene: TRBJ2-3
CDR3aa: CASSLWGDFLADTQYF

v_gene: TRBV7-2
j_gene: TRBJ2-2
CDR3aa: CASSLVRLAGRVGELFF

v_gene: TRBV19
j_gene: TRBJ1-2
CDR3aa: CASSISAAGYTF

v_gene: TRBV25-1
j_gene: TRBJ1-3
CDR3aa: CASSAYPSSGNTIYF

v_gene: TRBV5-6
j_gene: TRBJ1-4
CDR3aa: CASSLWQGREKLFF

v_gene: TRBV6-6
j_gene: TRBJ1-1
CDR3aa: CASSYPPEDTEAFF

v_gene: TRBV4-1
j_gene: TRBJ2-7
CDR3aa: CASSQPPGHQSRFSYEQYF

v_gene: TRBV6-5
j_gene: TRBJ1-5
CDR3aa: CASVDRVNQPQHF

v_gene: TRBV30
j_gene: TRBJ1-1
CDR3aa: CAWRTVNTEAFF

v_gene: TRBV4-2
j_gene: TRBJ2-3
CDR3aa: CASSQVVTSGGVTDTQYF

v_gene: TRBV27
j_gene: TRBJ1-4
CDR3aa: CASSLQGNEKLFF

v_gene: TRBV5-1
j_gene: TRBJ2-1
CDR3aa: CASSWRGFGNEQFF

v_gene: TRBV5-1
j_gene: TRBJ2-5
CDR3aa: CASSLGLEVGETQYF

v_gene: TRBV9
j_gene: TRBJ2-3
CDR3aa: CASSVAEVAGVGTDTQYF

v_gene: TRBV2
j_gene: TRBJ2-3
CDR3aa: CASSGWRGTDTQYF

v_gene: TRBV4-1
j_gene: TRBJ2-2
CDR3aa: CASSQDHRDYLTGELFF

v_gene: TRBV2
j_gene: TRBJ2-7
CDR3aa: CASRGQGTYEQYF

v_gene: TRBV4-3
j_gene: TRBJ2-7
CDR3aa: CASSHAGTGNYEQYF

v_gene: TRBV2
j_gene: TRBJ1-6
CDR3aa: CASGTSNNSPLHF

v_gene: TRBV30
j_gene: TRBJ1-5
CDR3aa: CAWRPRARLGLGNQPQHF

v_gene: TRBV29-1
j_gene: TRBJ2-5
CDR3aa: CSVEYRDQETQYF

v_gene: TRBV29-1
j_gene: TRBJ2-5
CDR3aa: CSVFRDITETQYF

v_gene: TRBV6-1
j_gene: TRBJ2-7
CDR3aa: CASLRGQLFEQYF

v_gene: TRBV5-1
j_gene: TRBJ1-4
CDR3aa: CASSVGQTTTNEKLFF

v_gene: TRBV11-2
j_gene: TRBJ2-1
CDR3aa: CASSLEGLAIRSYNEQFF

v_gene: TRBV14
j_gene: TRBJ1-1
CDR3aa: CASSQEVEEGAENEAFF

v_gene: TRBV28
j_gene: TRBJ2-7
CDR3aa: CASSLVGAEQYF

v_gene: TRBV18
j_gene: TRBJ2-1
CDR3aa: CASSPRGDGVSNEQFF

v_gene: TRBV5-1
j_gene: TRBJ2-7
CDR3aa: CASSLDAADYEQYF

v_gene: TRBV4-1
j_gene: TRBJ1-3
CDR3aa: CASSRDRGNTIYF

v_gene: TRBV4-3
j_gene: TRBJ2-6
CDR3aa: CASSQELSGANVLTF

v_gene: TRBV4-3
j_gene: TRBJ1-2
CDR3aa: CASSQDQGGFYGYTF

v_gene: TRBV5-1
j_gene: TRBJ1-6
CDR3aa: CASSLGNRRGSPLHF

v_gene: TRBV19
j_gene: TRBJ1-1
CDR3aa: CASSIPGMNTEAFF

v_gene: TRBV28
j_gene: TRBJ2-1
CDR3aa: CASRKPPRGEQFF

v_gene: TRBV6-5
j_gene: TRBJ1-1
CDR3aa: CASSLGDREAFF

v_gene: TRBV7-9
j_gene: TRBJ1-2
CDR3aa: CASSSEGIGGYTF

v_gene: TRBV18
j_gene: TRBJ2-7
CDR3aa: CASSPQTGSVEQYF

v_gene: TRBV7-2
j_gene: TRBJ1-1
CDR3aa: CASITGLTNTEAFF

v_gene: TRBV10-2
j_gene: TRBJ1-1
CDR3aa: CASSELPQGNTEAFF